This note documents a single T cell receptor beta chain sequence. The entry originates in a study of blood T cell repertoires in COVID-19. Turning to the study itself: Whether acute or convalescent, the COVID-19 samples came from the United States, Italy and Spain. The analysed material was cDNA or gDNA that came from T cells, B-cell-depleted T cells, or PBMCs.

Original methodology: Estimation of nucleated cell counts relied on the amplification of reference gene primers. Repertoires were generated with immunoSEQ multiplex PCR, while TCRdb's copy carries only in-frame clones and drops some. For V, J and clone size, that table is used; D and trimming come from the DNA. The data hold about 360,000 clones, with approximately 86% observed a single time. Trimming removed 5 bases from V and 4 bases from J, with 10 bases in between. CDR1 and CDR2 from the germline V gene are ENHRY and SYGVKD. The CDR3 is made up of 13 amino acids. The TCR was taken from a human donor in a cohort sampled during active COVID-19. What was sequenced was peripheral blood. The chain is built from TRBV10-3 and TRBJ2-3; D call uncertain. The CDR3 reads CAISPSTADTQYF. CDR3 in DNA: TGTGCCATCAGTCCATCCACTGCAGATACGCAGTATTTT.